The 4 T cell receptor beta chains given below trace back to one sample, sequenced in a study of blood T cell repertoires in COVID-19. Repertoires were generated with immunoSEQ multiplex PCR, while TCRdb's copy carries only in-frame clones and drops some. The sample has about 240,000 clones, just under 85% seen once. Material for sequencing was peripheral blood. These TCRs come from a man aged 50-59 years with acute or convalescent COVID-19.

V is TRBV19 and J is TRBJ1-4, with D perhaps TRBD1 (6 bases). The V and J ends lost 4 bases and 4 bases respectively, with 13 bases between them. This CDR3 is built from 15 residues. Germline V CDR1 and CDR2: LNHDA, SQIVND (reference sequence). CDR3 region: CASSKRTEGNEKLFF. The CDR3 nucleotides read TGTGCCAGTAGTAAGCGGACAGAAGGTAATGAAAAACTGTTTTTT.

This sequence joins TRBV12-2 and TRBJ2-3; TRBD1, as called in the table, went unchecked against the DNA. TRBV12-2 is a pseudogene. This CDR3 is 15 amino acids long. The CDR3 is CASRSTDRGGDTQYF. The CDR3 nucleotides read TGTGCAAGTCGCTCCACGGACAGGGGAGGAGATACGCAGTATTTT.

V gene TRBV2 combines with J gene TRBJ1-6; D unresolved. Germline lookup yields CDR1 SNHLY and CDR2 FYNNEI. Trimming left V 6 bases short and J 6 bases short, with 9 bases between. The CDR3 extends over 13 amino acids. The chain's CDR3 is CASRAEINSPLHF. The CDR3 coding sequence is TGTGCCAGCAGGGCAGAAATTAATTCACCCCTCCACTTT.

This clone occurred once. The J gene is TRBJ1-2, the V gene TRBV20-1; D is uncertain. V was pared by 3 bases and J by 6 bases, with 8 bases between. This CDR3 region has 11 residues. Germline V gene lookup returns CDR1 DFQATT and CDR2 SNEGSKA (reference sequence). This CDR3 reads CSARRYDGYTF. The CDR3, as DNA: TGCAGTGCTAGGCGGTATGATGGCTACACCTTC.